A selection of T cell receptor beta chains follows, all from one sample in a study of T cells after yellow fever vaccination. TCRdb re-derived calls from the 5' RACE reads in MiXCR, one entry per CDR3 protein. This sample has roughly 79,000 distinct CDR3 sequences, with approximately 7.3% found just once. This material consisted of CD8+ T cells sorted from PBMCs, taken more than 8 days after the first yellow fever vaccination. All receptors come from a man aged 18 to 35 who received the YFV17D yellow fever vaccine. Each CDR3 is given with its conserved first and last residue. The order of the fields is J gene, D gene, clone size, V gene, CDR3 DNA, CDR3 protein. A D gene is named only where the DNA matches it firmly. Size values are once, few and many counts, or a class for expanded clones, and some rows have none.

TRBJ2-3	NA	many	TRBV5-5	TGTGCCAGCAGCTTGGGGCCGGGGCCAGATACGCAGTATTTT	CASSLGPGPDTQYF
TRBJ1-1	NA	few	TRBV6-2/TRBV6-3	TGTGCCAGTGCGGGCAGGATGAACACTGAAGCTTTCTTT	CASAGRMNTEAFF
TRBJ1-2	NA	NA	TRBV4-1	TGCGCCAGCAGCCATGTCGGTTCGGGCTACACCTTC	CASSHVGSGYTF
TRBJ1-1	NA	few	TRBV11-2	TGTGCCAGCAGCTTAGATTGGGGGGCCGTGAACACTGAAGCTTTCTTT	CASSLDWGAVNTEAFF
TRBJ1-2	NA	NA	TRBV5-6	TGTGCCAGCAGCTTGGAGACGGGGTTATCTAACTATGGCTACACCTTC	CASSLETGLSNYGYTF
TRBJ2-2	NA	many	TRBV5-4	TGTGCCAGCAGCCCAGGGGTGGCTACCGGGGAGCTGTTTTTT	CASSPGVATGELFF
TRBJ1-4	TRBD1	many	TRBV19	TGTGCCAGTAGTATGGGGACAGCAATTAATGAAAAACTGTTTTTT	CASSMGTAINEKLFF
TRBJ2-3	TRBD2	few	TRBV11-1	TGTGCCAGCAGCCGAGGGGGACTAGCGGGGGCCTCCGGAGATACGCAGTATTTT	CASSRGGLAGASGDTQYF
TRBJ1-1	NA	many	TRBV6-2/TRBV6-3	TGTGCCAGCAGTTACTTAGGGTCCAGCGACGAAGCTTTCTTT	CASSYLGSSDEAFF
TRBJ2-1	NA	many	TRBV12-3/TRBV12-4	TGTGCCAGCAGTTTAGGTGAGGGGCAGTTCTTC	CASSLGEGQFF
TRBJ1-5	NA	few	TRBV7-2	TGTGCCAGCAGCTTATCAAGGCCCAATAGCAATCAGCCCCAGCATTTT	CASSLSRPNSNQPQHF
TRBJ1-2	TRBD1	NA	TRBV12-3/TRBV12-4	TGTGCCAGCAGTGGGACAGCCAAATTCTATGGCTACACCTTC	CASSGTAKFYGYTF
TRBJ2-2	NA	many	TRBV12-3/TRBV12-4	TGTGCCAGCAGTTTTGAGGATTCCGGGGAGCTGTTTTTT	CASSFEDSGELFF
TRBJ1-4	NA	NA	TRBV7-9	TGTGCCAGCAGCTCGGGCTTCACAGGAGAAAAACTGTTTTTT	CASSSGFTGEKLFF
TRBJ2-1	NA	many	TRBV4-1	TGCGCCAGCAGCCAAGGGCCCTTCCCCTACAATGAGCAGTTCTTC	CASSQGPFPYNEQFF
TRBJ1-2	NA	many	TRBV7-9	TGTGCCAGCAGCACGTATCAGCCAGTCGCTAACTATGGCTACACCTTC	CASSTYQPVANYGYTF
TRBJ2-5	TRBD2	many	TRBV7-2	TGTGCCAGCAGCTTAGGGGGGGGAGGTGAAGAGACCCAGTACTTC	CASSLGGGGEETQYF
TRBJ2-5	NA	many	TRBV27	TGTGCCAGCAGTTTGCGGGGGCCGATTGCCCAGTACTTC	CASSLRGPIAQYF